This TCR beta chain was obtained from a study of blood T cells in healthy people across ages. The CDR3 sequence is 15 residues long. Germline V gene data show CDR1 as MDHEN and CDR2 as SYDVKM. V trimming: 8 bases; J trimming: 4 bases; junction bases outside the gene matches: 13. Using a J-beta primer mix together with a sample-barcoded 5' primer, a second PCR was run for roughly 7 to 12 cycles. TCRdb itself ran the 5' RACE reads through MiXCR, one entry per CDR3 protein. This table has roughly 830,000 distinct CDR3 sequences, around two thirds appearing once. V is TRBV28 and J is TRBJ2-5, with 7 nucleotides matching TRBD2. This TCR derives from a man aged 30-40 years in good health. The sample consisted of blood. The CDR3 is CASGEGRDLRETQYF. CDR3 nucleotide sequence: TGTGCCAGCGGGGAGGGAAGGGATTTGCGAGAGACCCAGTACTTC.